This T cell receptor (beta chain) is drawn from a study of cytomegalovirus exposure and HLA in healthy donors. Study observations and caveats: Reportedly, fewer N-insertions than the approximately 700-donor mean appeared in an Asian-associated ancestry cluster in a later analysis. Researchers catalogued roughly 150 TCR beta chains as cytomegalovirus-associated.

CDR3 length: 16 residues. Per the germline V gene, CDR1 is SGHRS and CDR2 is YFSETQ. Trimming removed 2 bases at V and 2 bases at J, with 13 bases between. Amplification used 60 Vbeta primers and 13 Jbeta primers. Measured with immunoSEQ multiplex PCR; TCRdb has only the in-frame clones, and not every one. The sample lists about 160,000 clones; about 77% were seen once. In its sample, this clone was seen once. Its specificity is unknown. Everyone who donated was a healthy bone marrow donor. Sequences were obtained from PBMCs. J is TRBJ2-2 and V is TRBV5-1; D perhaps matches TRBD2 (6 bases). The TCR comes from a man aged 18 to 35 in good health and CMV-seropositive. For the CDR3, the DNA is TGCGCCAGCAGCTTCGAGGCTAGCGAAAACACCGGGGAGCTGTTTTTT. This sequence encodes CASSFEASENTGELFF.